This T cell receptor (beta chain) was identified in a study of control samples from healthy donors and cancer patients. Deletions cut 0 bases from V and 8 bases from J, with 10 bases between. The CDR3 has 12 amino acids. Germline V gene data show CDR1 as GTSNPN and CDR2 as SVGIG (reference sequence). Clones were read by immunoSEQ multiplex PCR, and TCRdb kept only the in-frame ones, dropping some. This sample has under 200,000 clones, with about 93% found just once. The clonotype originates from a woman aged 25 to 39 in good health. V usage is TRBV30 and J usage is TRBJ1-2; D is unresolved. The sample comprised blood. CDR3 sequence: CAWSVLIGGYTF. The DNA for the CDR3 is TGTGCCTGGAGTGTACTGATAGGGGGCTACACCTTC. Based on the CDR3 plus reference TRBV30 and TRBJ1-2, the full variable domain is SQTIHQWPATLVQPVGSPLSLECTVEGTSNPNLYWYRQAAGRGLQLLFYSVGIGQISSEVPQNLSASRPQDRQFILSSKKLLLSDSGFYLCAWSVLIGGYTFGSGTRLTVV.